The clone carrying this T cell receptor beta chain has a handful of counts. The antigen is not known. This entry is derived from a study of beta chain features in type 1 diabetes. General observations from the study: In type 1 diabetes patients, VDJ junctions had fewer insertions; deletions at these junctions were more frequent. In every one of the four CD4+ subsets, TCRB CDR3s were moderately but significantly shorter in Type 1 diabetes patients.

The V and J ends lost 1 base and 0 bases respectively, with 7 bases between them. This CDR3 spans 15 amino acids. Germline lookup yields CDR1 MNHNS and CDR2 SASEGT. The whole isolated RNA underwent reverse transcription, so sequencing captured expressed TCRB transcripts. Naive, central memory and regulatory T cell samples came to a mean of approximately 4 million reads. Sequencing used immunoSEQ multiplex PCR; TCRdb keeps in-frame clones, though not all of them. The sample records 630,000 or so clones, more than 13% being singletons. The sequence was obtained from a man aged 18 to 30 with type 1 diabetes. The sequenced sample was naive CD4+ T cells from blood. V and J are TRBV6-1 and TRBJ2-1; D is perhaps TRBD1 (5 bases). CDR3 coding DNA: TGTGCCAGCAGTGAAGGACAGAGCTCCTACAATGAGCAGTTCTTC. The encoded protein is CASSEGQSSYNEQFF.